Given below is one TCR beta chain in context. The antigen remains undetermined. Genomic DNA was the source, and TCR beta CDR3 was amplified from it by two-round multiplex PCR. Primers specific to each TRBV and TRBJ gene were used in first-round PCR. MiXCR was run by TCRdb on the multiplex PCR reads, yielding one entry per CDR3 protein. The data show about 35,000 distinct CDR3 sequences, under 40% seen once. V gave up 7 bases and J gave up 2 bases; unmatched junction bases: 7. Germline values: CDR1 MDHEN, CDR2 SYDVKM. The CDR3 totals 16 residues. These data are taken from a study of prognosis after radiotherapy for stage I lung cancer. Study background: Approximately 15 patients presented with newly diagnosed primary stage I lung tumors, and five carried oligometastatic NSCLC following surgical resection of the primary tumor. Study results and limitations: Lower post-radiation Shannon entropy was seen in patients who went on to develop distant metastases.

J is TRBJ2-2 and V is TRBV28; 10 bases align to TRBD2. The specimen comprised PBMCs, sampled before or after stereotactic body radiation therapy (not recorded which). This clonotype originated in a donor at least 50 years old with non-small cell lung cancer. In DNA form, the CDR3 reads TGTGCCAGCAACCCTAGCGGGAGTTATAACACCGGGGAGCTGTTTTTT. Its protein product is CASNPSGSYNTGELFF.